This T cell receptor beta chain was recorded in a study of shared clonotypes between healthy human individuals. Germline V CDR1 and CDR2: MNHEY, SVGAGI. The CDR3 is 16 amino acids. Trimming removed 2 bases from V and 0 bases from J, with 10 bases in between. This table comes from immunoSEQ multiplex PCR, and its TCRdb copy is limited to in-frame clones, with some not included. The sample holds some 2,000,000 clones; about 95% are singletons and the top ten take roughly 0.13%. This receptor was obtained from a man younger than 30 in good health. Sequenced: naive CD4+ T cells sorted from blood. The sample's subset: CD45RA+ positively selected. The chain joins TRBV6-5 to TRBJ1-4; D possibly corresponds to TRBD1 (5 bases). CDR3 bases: TGTGCCAGCAGTTACGACCGGGGGTCAACTAATGAAAAACTGTTTTTT. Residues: CASSYDRGSTNEKLFF.